One and the same sample provided the 31 T cell receptor beta chains below, sequenced in a study of T cell repertoires in cytomegalovirus infection. One entry per CDR3 protein, called by TCRdb with MiXCR from the reads. Of about 160,000 distinct CDR3 sequences listed, about 15% were seen once; the top ten hold 18%. The source material was CD8+ T cells from PBMCs. The receptor source for this set is a human donor in good health (CMV status not recorded). Some clones in this sample may be carry-over from other donors' samples.

The DNA for the CDR3 is TGTGCCAGCACCCCCGGGGGCTTCGTAGATACGCAGTATTTT. Translation gives CASTPGGFVDTQYF. The V and J genes are TRBV7-2 and TRBJ2-3; D is perhaps TRBD1 or TRBD2 (6 bases each). The CDR3 totals 14 residues. Germline lookup yields CDR1 SGHTA and CDR2 FQGNSA. V was cut by 7 bases and J by 5 bases, with 16 bases left in between.

The chain joins TRBV12-3 or TRBV12-4 to TRBJ1-1; D remains ambiguous. The CDR3 has 12 amino acids. V lost 4 bases to trimming and J lost 6 bases, with 9 bases between them. CDR3 nucleotide sequence: TGTGCCAGCAGTTGGGATAGACCTGAAGCTTTCTTT. Its translation: CASSWDRPEAFF.

This clonotype appeared a few times. The chain uses TRBV20-1 and TRBJ2-7, with unresolved D. Trimming left V 0 bases short and J 3 bases short, with 6 bases between. Germline V gives CDR1 DFQATT, CDR2 SNEGSKA (reference sequence). The CDR3 covers 12 residues. The CDR3 protein is CSARDASYEQYF. CDR3 nucleotide sequence: TGCAGTGCTAGAGACGCTAGCTACGAGCAGTACTTC.

The genes are TRBV7-2 and TRBJ2-1, with D hard to call. Trimming took 4 bases from V and 10 from J, leaving 17 bases between them. CDR3 length equals 14 residues. Per germline, CDR1 SGHTA and CDR2 FQGNSA. In DNA form, the CDR3 reads TGTGCCAGCAGCTATCGTCCAGGTCGCGAGGAGCAGTTCTTC. Its protein product is CASSYRPGREEQFF.

The chain has TRBV5-1 and TRBJ2-3, with 12 bases fitting TRBD2. The germline gives CDR1 SGHRS, CDR2 YFSETQ. The CDR3 is made up of 17 amino acids. After removal of 0 bases from V and 4 bases from J, the junction contained 6 bases not matched to a gene. DNA for the CDR3: TGCGCCAGCAGCTTGGAACTAGCGGGGGGACTCGCAGATACGCAGTATTTT. Translation gives CASSLELAGGLADTQYF.

The rearrangement joins TRBV28 to TRBJ1-6; a weak D match, TRBD1 (5 bases). V shed 6 bases and J shed 10 bases, with 13 bases lying between them. Looked up from germline, CDR1 is MDHEN and CDR2 is SYDVKM. CDR3 length: 13 amino acids. CDR3 amino acids: CASSLGGYSPLHF. CDR3 DNA: TGTGCCAGCAGCCTGGGGGGGTACTCACCCCTCCACTTT.

This clonotype occurred a few times. The chain uses TRBV7-9 and TRBJ2-2, with D tentatively TRBD1 (5 bases). V dropped 4 bases and J dropped 7 bases, with 10 bases sitting between them. This CDR3 is 13 amino acids long. Germline values: CDR1 SEHNR, CDR2 FQNEAQ (reference sequence). The DNA of the CDR3 is TGTGCCAGCAGCTCGGACATAAACGGGGAGCTGTTTTTT. It yields the protein CASSSDINGELFF.

There are a few counts of this clonotype. The chain recombines TRBV6-2 or TRBV6-3 with TRBJ2-3; no definite D call. The CDR3 has 14 amino acids. Between the trimmed V and J ends, which lost 3 bases and 0 bases, there was a span of 7 bases. Germline loops: CDR1 MNHEY, CDR2 SVGEGT. The CDR3 DNA is TGTGCCAGCAGTTATCTGAGTAGCACAGATACGCAGTATTTT. It encodes CASSYLSSTDTQYF.

This rearrangement joins TRBV4-1 to TRBJ1-4; D is uncertain. Trimming took 2 bases from V and 6 from J, leaving 16 bases between them. Germline CDR1 reads MGHRA; CDR2 reads YSYEKL. This CDR3 comprises 16 residues. CDR3 protein: CASSQRSGTVDEKLFF. In DNA form, the CDR3 reads TGCGCCAGCAGCCAAAGGTCGGGAACCGTGGATGAAAAACTGTTTTTT.

This clonotype was seen a few times. In nucleotides, the CDR3 is TGTGCCAGCAGCTTAGTATCCGGGATTGATTATACCTTGAACACTGAAGCTTTCTTT. This encodes CASSLVSGIDYTLNTEAFF. This chain joins TRBV7-2 and TRBJ1-1; no reliable D call. Germline CDR1 and CDR2: SGHTA and FQGNSA. The CDR3 loop spans 19 amino acids. Trimming left V 1 base short and J 0 bases short, with 21 bases between.

The chain uses TRBV6-1 and TRBJ2-7; 10 bases match TRBD2. V dropped 7 bases and J dropped 5; count of bases not matched to a gene: 14. This CDR3 spans 16 amino acids. From germline, CDR1 is MNHNS and CDR2 SASEGT. The CDR3: CASTFLGLAGVNEQYF. The CDR3, as DNA: TGTGCCAGCACCTTCTTGGGGCTAGCGGGAGTGAACGAGCAGTACTTC.

This clonotype turned up a few times. The chain uses TRBV7-9 and TRBJ2-7; possible D gene TRBD2, 5 bases. The CDR3 loop spans 15 amino acids. CDR1 SEHNR and CDR2 FQNEAQ come from the germline V gene (reference sequence). V lost 6 bases and J lost 5, with 20 bases in between. For the CDR3, the DNA is TGTGCCAGCAGAAGAGAAGGTGAGGGAAGCCACGAGCAGTACTTC. Translated: CASRREGEGSHEQYF.

The chain has TRBV4-1 and TRBJ2-7; TRBD1 matches 8 bases. CDR3 size: 15 residues. J was trimmed by 3 bases and V by 1 base; bases with no gene match: 5. Germline-derived CDR1 and CDR2 are MGHRA and YSYEKL. The CDR3 spells CASSQASGGFYEQYF. DNA for the CDR3: TGCGCCAGCAGCCAAGCCTCAGGGGGCTTCTACGAGCAGTACTTC.

This chain connects TRBV27 to TRBJ1-2; no reliable D call. CDR3 size: 14 residues. Per germline, CDR1 MNHEY and CDR2 SMNVEV (reference sequence). V was pared by 3 bases and J by 0 bases, with 8 bases between. The CDR3, as DNA: TGTGCCAGCAGTTTCGGCGGAACTAACTATGGCTACACCTTC. It specifies CASSFGGTNYGYTF.

This chain connects TRBV6-6 to TRBJ1-1, with no clear D. The ends were cut back, 2 bases at V and 0 bases at J, with 10 bases in the middle. The CDR3 has 15 amino acids. CDR1 is MNHNY, CDR2 SVGAGI, per germline (reference sequence). The CDR3 sequence is CASSYGSSMNTEAFF. The CDR3 DNA reads TGTGCCAGCAGTTACGGCTCCTCTATGAACACTGAAGCTTTCTTT.

This clonotype was seen only a few times. The chain recombines TRBV6-2 or TRBV6-3 with TRBJ2-7; TRBD1 aligns across 9 bases. Germline values: CDR1 MNHEY, CDR2 SVGEGT. The CDR3 extends over 15 amino acids. The V gene end was trimmed by 7 bases and the J gene end by 3 bases; junction bases not matched to a gene: 10. The CDR3 here is CASTKITGGGYEQYF. CDR3 DNA sequence: TGTGCCAGCACCAAGATCACAGGGGGCGGCTACGAGCAGTACTTC.

This clonotype has a handful of counts. The chain has TRBV7-6 and TRBJ2-7, with 7 bases lining up with TRBD2. Germline V gene lookup returns CDR1 SGHVS and CDR2 FNYEAQ. Unmatched junction bases numbered 11, after V lost 5 bases and J lost 7 bases. The CDR3 loop spans 14 amino acids. CDR3 residues: CASSPSFLGGEQYF. For the CDR3, the DNA is TGTGCCAGCAGCCCTTCTTTCTTGGGAGGGGAGCAGTACTTC.

The chain joins TRBV5-5 to TRBJ1-1; D is unresolved. V was trimmed by 2 bases and J by 1 base, leaving 6 bases between them. The CDR3 totals 13 residues. Germline loops: CDR1 SGHKS, CDR2 YYEKEE (reference sequence). CDR3 protein: CASSFRSNTEAFF. The CDR3 DNA reads TGTGCCAGCAGCTTTAGGTCGAACACTGAAGCTTTCTTT.

This clonotype has more than one count but fewer than ten. The V call is TRBV29-1, the J call TRBJ1-3; D gene uncertain. Germline CDR1 and CDR2: SQVTM and ANQGSEA. V dropped 0 bases and J dropped 2 bases, with 11 bases sitting between them. The CDR3 is 15 amino acids. The CDR3 nucleotides are TGCAGCGTTGAAGATCCACAGAAACCTGGAAACACCATATATTTT. Protein product: CSVEDPQKPGNTIYF.

V gene TRBV12-5 combines with J gene TRBJ2-7; the match to TRBD1 covers 7 bases. Germline CDR1 is LGHNT and CDR2 is FRNRAP. The CDR3 spans 14 residues. V shed 6 bases and J 5 bases; nucleotides not matched to a gene: 10. The CDR3 region is CASGQGQAGNEQYF. As DNA, the CDR3 is TGTGCTAGTGGACAAGGACAGGCCGGGAACGAGCAGTACTTC.

This clonotype was observed a handful of times. The chain employs TRBV7-2 and TRBJ1-2; no clear D. CDR1 and CDR2 from the germline V gene are SGHTA and FQGNSA. The CDR3 covers 14 residues. The V end lost 7 bases, the J end lost 6 bases, and 18 bases lay between the germline ends. The CDR3 sequence is CASTTRAPGDGYTF. The CDR3 DNA follows: TGTGCCAGCACCACCCGAGCACCTGGCGATGGCTACACCTTC.

This clonotype is labeled as medium-sized. This chain uses TRBV7-8 with TRBJ2-1; 8 bases are shared with TRBD2. CDR1 and CDR2 from the germline V gene are SGHVS and FQNEAQ. The V and J ends lost 1 base and 7 bases, in that order; junction bases with no gene match: 6. The CDR3 has 15 residues. The CDR3 protein is CASSLGTSLQNEQFF. CDR3 sequence (DNA): TGTGCCAGCAGCTTAGGGACTAGCCTGCAGAATGAGCAGTTCTTC.

This chain uses TRBV28 with TRBJ2-4; D uncertain. V gave up 0 bases and J gave up 0 bases, with 6 bases separating them. Germline V gene sequence: CDR1 MDHEN, CDR2 SYDVKM. This CDR3 is built from 15 residues. The CDR3 DNA is TGTGCCAGCAGTTTATGGAGAGAAGCCAAAAACATTCAGTACTTC. It translates to CASSLWREAKNIQYF.

The V call is TRBV15, the J call TRBJ2-1; D is uncertain. Germline V gene sequence: CDR1 LNHNV, CDR2 YYDKDF (reference sequence). CDR3 length: 14 residues. Deletions cut 5 bases from V and 5 bases from J, with 13 bases between. The CDR3 nucleotides are TGTGCCACCAGCGGATGGACGGGTGACAATGAGCAGTTCTTC. Residues: CATSGWTGDNEQFF.

This clonotype has only a few counts. The chain recombines TRBV7-3 with TRBJ2-2, with 7 bases aligning to TRBD1. Trimming took 5 bases from V and 1 from J; bases not matched to a gene: 4. This CDR3 region has 15 residues. Germline CDR1 SGHTA, CDR2 FQGTGA. Here the CDR3 DNA reads TGTGCCAGCAGCCGCAGGACAGGGAACACCGGGGAGCTGTTTTTT. It encodes CASSRRTGNTGELFF.

This clonotype was detected only a few times. This chain links TRBV29-1 with TRBJ1-1; no clear D. V lost 4 bases and J 1 base, leaving 7 bases between the germline ends. The CDR3 length is 12 residues. CDR1 is SQVTM and CDR2 is ANQGSEA in the germline V gene. Here the CDR3 reads CSVVSGNTEAFF. The CDR3 DNA reads as TGCAGCGTTGTTTCGGGGAACACTGAAGCTTTCTTT.

The chain recombines TRBV6-6 with TRBJ2-5, with D uncertain. CDR1 MNHNY and CDR2 SVGAGI come from the germline V gene (reference sequence). Trimming removed 5 bases from V and 1 base from J, with 5 bases in between. The CDR3 has 12 amino acids. CDR3 nucleotides: TGTGCCAGCAGTGGGTTCCAAGAGACCCAGTACTTC. It yields the protein CASSGFQETQYF.

This clonotype appeared a few times. V usage is TRBV2 and J usage is TRBJ2-3; 7 bases match TRBD2. With V trimmed by 3 bases and J by 0 bases, 9 bases remained unmatched. Per germline, CDR1 SNHLY and CDR2 FYNNEI. The CDR3 is 17 amino acids. The CDR3 DNA reads TGTGCCAGCAGTGAGTTGATACTAGCGACTAGCACAGATACGCAGTATTTT. Encoded protein: CASSELILATSTDTQYF.

This clonotype was counted between two and nine times. The chain uses TRBV6-2 or TRBV6-3 and TRBJ2-5; tentative D call: TRBD1 (5 bases). Trimming shortened V by 6 bases and J by 5 bases, and 13 bases separated the two germline ends. CDR3 size: 13 residues. Germline values: CDR1 MNHEY, CDR2 SVGEGT. The chain's CDR3 is CASREQGWETQYF. CDR3 bases: TGTGCCAGCAGAGAGCAGGGTTGGGAGACCCAGTACTTC.

The gene calls are TRBV28 and TRBJ1-1; D perhaps matches TRBD1 (6 bases). Germline lookup yields CDR1 MDHEN and CDR2 SYDVKM. Trimming shortened V by 2 bases and J by 5 bases, and 12 bases separated the two germline ends. The CDR3 contains 14 residues. The CDR3 spells CASSLRRGWTEAFF. CDR3 bases: TGTGCCAGCAGTTTACGAAGGGGGTGGACTGAAGCTTTCTTT.

The CDR3 spells CASSQDDLGETQYF. CDR3 DNA: TGCGCCAGCAGCCAAGATGACCTTGGGGAGACCCAGTACTTC. V gene TRBV4-1 combines with J gene TRBJ2-5, with no clear D. The CDR3 runs 14 residues. Trimming took off 0 bases at V and 5 bases at J, with 10 bases between the two ends. Germline V gene lookup returns CDR1 MGHRA and CDR2 YSYEKL.